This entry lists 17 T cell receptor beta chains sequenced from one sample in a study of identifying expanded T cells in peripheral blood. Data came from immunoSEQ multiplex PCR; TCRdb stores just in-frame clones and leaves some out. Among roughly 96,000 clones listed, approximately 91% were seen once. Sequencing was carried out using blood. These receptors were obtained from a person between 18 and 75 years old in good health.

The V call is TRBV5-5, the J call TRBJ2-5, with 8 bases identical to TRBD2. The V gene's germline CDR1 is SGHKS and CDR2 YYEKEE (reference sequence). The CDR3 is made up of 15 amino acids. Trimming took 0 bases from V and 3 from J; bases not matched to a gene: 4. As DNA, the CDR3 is TGTGCCAGCAGCTTGGGGGGGACTAGAAAAGAGACCCAGTACTTC. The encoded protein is CASSLGGTRKETQYF.

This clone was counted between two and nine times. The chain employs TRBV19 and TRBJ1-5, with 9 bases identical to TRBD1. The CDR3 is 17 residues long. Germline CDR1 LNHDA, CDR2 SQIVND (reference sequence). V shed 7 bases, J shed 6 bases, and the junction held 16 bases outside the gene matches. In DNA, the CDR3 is TGTGCCAGTACCCCAAGGAGCATGGGGACAGGGAGTCAGCCCCAGCATTTT. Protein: CASTPRSMGTGSQPQHF.

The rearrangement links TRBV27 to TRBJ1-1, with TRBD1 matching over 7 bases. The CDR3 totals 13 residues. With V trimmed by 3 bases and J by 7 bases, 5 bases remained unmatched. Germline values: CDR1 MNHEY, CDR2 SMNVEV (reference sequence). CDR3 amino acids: CASSFSQGDEAFF. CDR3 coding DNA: TGTGCCAGCAGTTTCAGCCAGGGGGATGAAGCTTTCTTT.

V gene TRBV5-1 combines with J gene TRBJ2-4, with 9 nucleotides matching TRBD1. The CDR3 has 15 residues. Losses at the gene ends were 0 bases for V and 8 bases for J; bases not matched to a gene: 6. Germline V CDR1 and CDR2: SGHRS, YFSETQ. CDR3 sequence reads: CASSLGTGGRDIQYF. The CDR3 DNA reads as TGCGCCAGCAGCTTGGGAACAGGGGGCAGGGACATTCAGTACTTC.

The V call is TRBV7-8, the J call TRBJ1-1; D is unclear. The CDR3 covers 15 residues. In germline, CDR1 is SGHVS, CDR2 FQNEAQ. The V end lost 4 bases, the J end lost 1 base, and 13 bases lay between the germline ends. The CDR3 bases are TGTGCCAGCAGCTCTAGAGTTTTGGGGAACACTGAAGCTTTCTTT. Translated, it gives CASSSRVLGNTEAFF.

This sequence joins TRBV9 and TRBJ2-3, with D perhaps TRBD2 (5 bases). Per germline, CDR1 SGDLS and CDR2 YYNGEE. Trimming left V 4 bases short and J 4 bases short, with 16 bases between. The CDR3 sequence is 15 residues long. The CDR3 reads CASSPAAQEADTQYF. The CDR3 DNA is TGTGCCAGCAGCCCAGCCGCCCAGGAGGCAGATACGCAGTATTTT.

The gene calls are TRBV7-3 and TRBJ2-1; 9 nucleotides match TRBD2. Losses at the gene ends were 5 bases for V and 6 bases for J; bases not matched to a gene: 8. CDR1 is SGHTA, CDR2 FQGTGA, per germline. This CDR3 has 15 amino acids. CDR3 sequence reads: CASSVRTSAFNEQFF. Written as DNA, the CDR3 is TGTGCCAGCAGCGTCCGGACTAGCGCATTCAATGAGCAGTTCTTC.

The CDR3 sequence is CASSTARLDSSSYEQYF. In nucleotides, the CDR3 is TGCGCCAGCAGCACCGCCCGGCTTGACTCGAGCTCCTACGAGCAGTACTTC. The rearrangement joins TRBV5-1 to TRBJ2-7; no firm D call. Trimming cost V 4 bases and J 0 bases, with 20 bases left between them. The CDR3 length is 17 residues. The germline V gene encodes CDR1 SGHRS and CDR2 YFSETQ.

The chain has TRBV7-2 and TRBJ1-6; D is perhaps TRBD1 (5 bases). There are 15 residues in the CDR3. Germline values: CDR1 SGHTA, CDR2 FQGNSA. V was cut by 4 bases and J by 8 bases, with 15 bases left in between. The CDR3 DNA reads TGTGCCAGCAGCTGGGCCCAGGGCGCGGATTCACCCCTCCACTTT. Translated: CASSWAQGADSPLHF.

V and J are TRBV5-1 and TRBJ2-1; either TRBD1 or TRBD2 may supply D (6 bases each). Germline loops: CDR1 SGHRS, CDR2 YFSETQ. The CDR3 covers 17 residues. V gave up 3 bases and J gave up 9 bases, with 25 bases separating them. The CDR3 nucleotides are TGCGCCAGCAGCTCGAGCCCGGGGGACCCGCAGGGGAGTGAGCAGTTCTTC. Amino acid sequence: CASSSSPGDPQGSEQFF.

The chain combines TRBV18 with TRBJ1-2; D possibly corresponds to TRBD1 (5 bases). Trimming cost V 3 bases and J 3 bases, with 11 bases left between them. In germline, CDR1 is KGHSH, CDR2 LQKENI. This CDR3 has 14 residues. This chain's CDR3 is CASSPTDSYYGYTF. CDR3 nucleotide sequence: TGTGCCAGCTCACCGACAGACAGCTACTATGGCTACACCTTC.

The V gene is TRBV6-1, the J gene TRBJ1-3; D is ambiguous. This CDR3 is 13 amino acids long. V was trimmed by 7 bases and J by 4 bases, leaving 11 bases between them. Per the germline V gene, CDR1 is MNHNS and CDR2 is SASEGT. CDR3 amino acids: CASMRGAGNTIYF. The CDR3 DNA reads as TGTGCCAGCATGAGAGGAGCAGGAAACACCATATATTTT.

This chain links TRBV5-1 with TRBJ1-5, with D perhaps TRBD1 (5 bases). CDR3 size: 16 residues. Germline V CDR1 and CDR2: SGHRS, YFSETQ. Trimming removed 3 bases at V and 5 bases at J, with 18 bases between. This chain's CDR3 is CASSWGEGPTDQPQHF. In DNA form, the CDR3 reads TGCGCCAGCAGCTGGGGGGAGGGGCCGACGGATCAGCCCCAGCATTTT.

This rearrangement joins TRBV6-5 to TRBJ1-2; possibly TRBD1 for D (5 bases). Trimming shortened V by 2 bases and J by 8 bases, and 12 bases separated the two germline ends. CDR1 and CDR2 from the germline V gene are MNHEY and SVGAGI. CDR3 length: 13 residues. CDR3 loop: CASSYGRVGGYTF. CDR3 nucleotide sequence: TGTGCCAGCAGTTACGGCAGGGTCGGAGGCTACACCTTC.

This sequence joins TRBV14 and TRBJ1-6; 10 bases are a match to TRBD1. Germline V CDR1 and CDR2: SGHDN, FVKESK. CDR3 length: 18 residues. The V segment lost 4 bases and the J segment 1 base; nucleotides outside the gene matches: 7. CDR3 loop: CASSRRGQGSSYNSPLHF. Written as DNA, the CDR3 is TGTGCCAGCAGCCGCCGGGGACAGGGGAGTTCCTATAATTCACCCCTCCACTTT.

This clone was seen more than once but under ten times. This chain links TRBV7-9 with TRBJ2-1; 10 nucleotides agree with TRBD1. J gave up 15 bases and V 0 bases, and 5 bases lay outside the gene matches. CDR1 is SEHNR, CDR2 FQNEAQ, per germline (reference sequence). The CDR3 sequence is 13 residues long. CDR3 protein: CASSLAPGQGRFF. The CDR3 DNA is TGTGCCAGCAGCTTAGCTCCGGGACAGGGGAGGTTCTTC.

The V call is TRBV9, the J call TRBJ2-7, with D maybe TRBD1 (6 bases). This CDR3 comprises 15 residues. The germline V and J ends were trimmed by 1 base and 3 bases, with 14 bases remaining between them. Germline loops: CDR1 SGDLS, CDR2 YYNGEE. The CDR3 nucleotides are TGTGCCAGCAGCGTAAGGACAGCTCCAGTCTACGAGCAGTACTTC. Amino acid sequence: CASSVRTAPVYEQYF.